Listed below are T cell receptor beta chains from one sample, sequenced in a study of blood T cell repertoires in COVID-19. Using immunoSEQ multiplex PCR, the repertoire was profiled, and TCRdb retains in-frame clones only, with some absent. The data contain some 240,000 clones, approximately 86% of them seen just once; the ten biggest clones take up 3.3%. Sequencing was done on a sample of PBMCs or T cells enriched from blood (not recorded which). The receptors derive from a woman between 40 and 55 years old with acute COVID-19. The CDR3 runs from the conserved cysteine through the conserved F or W. The D gene is left open where the match is weak. Size tells how often a clone was seen (once, few, many) or the class of an expanded clone, and some rows leave it out.

>14|TRBJ1-3|TRBD1|-|TRBV3-1/TRBV3-2
TGTGCCAGCAGCCGAGGGACAGGGGGAAACACCATATATTTT
CASSRGTGGNTIYF
>18|TRBJ2-1|TRBD2|-|TRBV5-1
TGCGCCAGCAGCCCGGGACTAGCGGGAGGGCCAAGTTTCCATGAGCAGTTCTTC
CASSPGLAGGPSFHEQFF
>14|TRBJ1-1|-|once|TRBV3-1/TRBV3-2
TGTGCCAGCAGCCAAGATCCAGTGAACACTGAAGCTTTCTTT
CASSQDPVNTEAFF
>15|TRBJ2-3|-|once|TRBV2
TGTGCCAGCAGTGAATCCCTTCTACCCGCAGATACGCAGTATTTT
CASSESLLPADTQYF
>11|TRBJ1-1|-|-|TRBV12-3/TRBV12-4
TGTGCCAGCAGTCAGAGGGATGAAGCTTTCTTT
CASSQRDEAFF
>13|TRBJ1-1|-|-|TRBV25-1
TGTGCCAGTTGCGGAGCGGTGAACACTGAAGCTTTCTTT
CASCGAVNTEAFF
>13|TRBJ2-3|-|-|TRBV5-1
TGCGCCAGCAGCCCCGGTGCGCCAGATACGCAGTATTTT
CASSPGAPDTQYF
>16|TRBJ2-7|-|-|TRBV24-1
TGTGCCACCAGTACAGGACAGTCTATTAGCTCCTACGAGCAGTACTTC
CATSTGQSISSYEQYF
>15|TRBJ2-1|TRBD2|-|TRBV7-2
TGTGCCAGCAGCTCCGGACTAGCGGGAGGGTATGAGCAGTTCTTC
CASSSGLAGGYEQFF
>18|TRBJ1-5|-|-|TRBV7-2
TGTGCCAGCAGCTTCTCCCCCCTAACTAGAAAGAAACATCAGCCCCAGCATTTT
CASSFSPLTRKKHQPQHF
>15|TRBJ1-1|-|-|TRBV5-1
TGCGCCAGCAGCTTTGGGGACGGGGGAGACACTGAAGCTTTCTTT
CASSFGDGGDTEAFF
>13|TRBJ2-7|TRBD2|-|TRBV29-1
TGCAGCGTTGCGTACGGCGGGAGCTACGAGCAGTACTTC
CSVAYGGSYEQYF
>14|TRBJ1-1|TRBD1|once|TRBV25-1
TGTGCCAGCAGGGGACAGGGGTTAGACACTGAAGCTTTCTTT
CASRGQGLDTEAFF
>15|TRBJ2-2|TRBD1|-|TRBV24-1
TGTGCCACCAGTCCCGGGACAGGGGCAACCGGGGAGCTGTTTTTT
CATSPGTGATGELFF
>16|TRBJ2-1|TRBD2|-|TRBV25-1
TGTGCCAGCGCCTCGATACGGGAGGAGTCCTACAATGAGCAGTTCTTC
CASASIREESYNEQFF
>13|TRBJ1-1|-|-|TRBV12-3/TRBV12-4
TGTGCCAGCAGTTTAGGACCGGGGGTTGGAGCTTTCTTT
CASSLGPGVGAFF
>14|TRBJ2-1|TRBD2|-|TRBV5-1
TGCGCCAGCAGACGTAGCGGGAGGGAGAATGAGCAGTTCTTC
CASRRSGRENEQFF
>14|TRBJ2-5|-|-|TRBV25-1
TGTGCCAGCAGTGAATTTGTGGGAGGAGAGACCCAGTACTTC
CASSEFVGGETQYF
>12|TRBJ2-7|-|-|TRBV5-1
TGCGCCAGCAATGAGGGTCCGTACGAGCAGTACTTC
CASNEGPYEQYF
>15|TRBJ1-6|-|-|TRBV27
TGTGCCAGCAGTAGAAGACAGGTTTATAATTCACCCCTCCACTTT
CASSRRQVYNSPLHF
>15|TRBJ1-1|-|-|TRBV24-1
TGTGCCACCAGTTCTACTGAAACAGGGAACACTGAAGCTTTCTTT
CATSSTETGNTEAFF
>15|TRBJ2-1|TRBD1|-|TRBV5-1
TGCGCCAGCAGCTTGAACAGGGGGCTCTTCAATGAGCAGTTCTTC
CASSLNRGLFNEQFF
>14|TRBJ2-1|TRBD2|-|TRBV20-1
TGCAGTGCTAGTCGGGAGGAGTCCTACAATGAGCAGTTCTTC
CSASREESYNEQFF
>16|TRBJ1-6|-|-|TRBV5-1
TGCGCCAGCAGCTTAACCGCGGGGGCGGGGAATTCACCCCTCCACTTT
CASSLTAGAGNSPLHF
>15|TRBJ2-5|TRBD1|-|TRBV6-5
TGTGCCAGCACCAAGGGGGTACAGGGGGCTGGGACCCAGTACTTC
CASTKGVQGAGTQYF
>15|TRBJ1-1|-|-|TRBV5-1
TGCGCCAGCAGCTTGGGCCCCATGGGGAGCACTGAAGCTTTCTTT
CASSLGPMGSTEAFF
>14|TRBJ2-7|TRBD2|once|TRBV5-4
TGTGCCAGCAGCCCGGGACTAGCGGACTACGAGCAGTACTTC
CASSPGLADYEQYF
>17|TRBJ1-1|TRBD1|once|TRBV30
TGTGCCTGGAGTTCTCTCCGGACAGGGAAAAGGGCGACTGAAGCTTTCTTT
CAWSSLRTGKRATEAFF
>18|TRBJ1-1|TRBD1|-|TRBV7-8
TGTGCCAGCAGGCCATTGAACCGGGACAGGGGCATGAACACTGAAGCTTTCTTT
CASRPLNRDRGMNTEAFF
>15|TRBJ2-1|TRBD1|-|TRBV11-3
TGTGCCAGCAGCGTCCGGGACAGGGTCTACAATGAGCAGTTCTTC
CASSVRDRVYNEQFF
>15|TRBJ1-1|-|-|TRBV7-9
TGTGCCAGCAGCTTAGATGCGGGAAAGAACGCTGAAGCTTTCTTT
CASSLDAGKNAEAFF
>15|TRBJ2-7|TRBD2|-|TRBV7-6
TGTGCCAGCAGCCCGGGACTAGCGGGAGGGTACGAGCAGTACTTC
CASSPGLAGGYEQYF
>14|TRBJ2-1|TRBD2|-|TRBV24-1
TGTGCCACCAGTGCGGGGGAGGGCCTCAATGAGCAGTTCTTC
CATSAGEGLNEQFF
>16|TRBJ1-1|TRBD1|-|TRBV9
TGTGCCAGCAGCGTAGCTGGACAGGGCACAAACACTGAAGCTTTCTTT
CASSVAGQGTNTEAFF
>15|TRBJ1-3|-|few|TRBV4-1
TGCGCCAGCAGCCAGGGCTTCAGCTCTGGAAACACCATATATTTT
CASSQGFSSGNTIYF
>16|TRBJ2-1|-|-|TRBV2
TGTGCCAGCAGTGTTATACCGGGACTGGGTTACAATGAGCAGTTCTTC
CASSVIPGLGYNEQFF
>16|TRBJ1-1|TRBD1|-|TRBV4-1
TGCGCCAGCAGCCAAACCACAGGGGGAATGAACACTGAAGCTTTCTTT
CASSQTTGGMNTEAFF
>16|TRBJ1-1|-|-|TRBV6-5
TGTGCCAGCAGTTATACTTCCCCGGCGGAGAACACTGAAGCTTTCTTT
CASSYTSPAENTEAFF
>15|TRBJ2-2|-|-|TRBV3-1/TRBV3-2
TGTGCCAGCAGCTCCAGAGGAGTAAACACCGGGGAGCTGTTTTTT
CASSSRGVNTGELFF
>11|TRBJ2-3|-|-|TRBV29-1
TGCAGCGCCGGGGTTACAGATACGCAGTATTTT
CSAGVTDTQYF
>16|TRBJ1-2|-|-|TRBV5-4
TGTGCCAGCAGCTTCGGGTGGGAAACAGGTTCTAATGGCTACACCTTC
CASSFGWETGSNGYTF
>13|TRBJ1-2|TRBD1|few|TRBV5-5
TGTGCCAGCAGCGGGGGACAGGGGTTTGGCTACACCTTC
CASSGGQGFGYTF
>15|TRBJ1-4|TRBD1|-|TRBV7-8
TGTGCCAGCAGCCAAACCCCAGGGGGCCGTGAAAAACTGTTTTTT
CASSQTPGGREKLFF
>15|TRBJ2-2|TRBD1|-|TRBV5-1
TGCGCCAGCAGCTGGACAGGGCCGAACACCGGGGAGCTGTTTTTT
CASSWTGPNTGELFF
>15|TRBJ2-7|TRBD2|-|TRBV19
TGTGCCAGTAGTATCGTTGCGGGAGGGGTCTACGAGCAGTACTTC
CASSIVAGGVYEQYF
>20|TRBJ2-6|TRBD2|-|TRBV6-1
TGTGCCAGCAGTGAATCCAGCGGGAGGTCCCTATTCCCTGGGGCCAACGTCCTGACTTTC
CASSESSGRSLFPGANVLTF
>17|TRBJ1-4|-|once|TRBV19
TGTGCCAGTAGCCCGGCCCGGATTGGGGGGGGTCGGGAAAAACTGTTTTTT
CASSPARIGGGREKLFF
>16|TRBJ2-3|TRBD1|-|TRBV30
TGTGCCTGGAGTGTACTTGAGGGGGCTAGCACAGATACGCAGTATTTT
CAWSVLEGASTDTQYF
>16|TRBJ2-1|TRBD2|-|TRBV7-9
TGTGCCAGCAGAACCTTAACGGGAGGGTCCTACAATGAGCAGTTCTTC
CASRTLTGGSYNEQFF
>15|TRBJ1-4|-|-|TRBV19
TGTGCCAGTAGTGAACTCAGGGGAACTAATGAAAAACTGTTTTTT
CASSELRGTNEKLFF